This T cell receptor (beta chain) was captured by sequencing in a study of blood T cells in healthy people across ages. Using a J-beta primer mix together with a sample-barcoded 5' primer, a second PCR was run for roughly 6 to 11 cycles. TCRdb redid the calling of the 5' RACE reads with MiXCR, one entry per CDR3 protein. The table shows 750,000 or so distinct CDR3 sequences, with 20% to 25% occurring only once. The donors, healthy Caucasians from Russia, were aged about 6 to 95. The V gene end was trimmed by 2 bases and the J gene end by 5 bases; junction bases not matched to a gene: 5. In germline, CDR1 is SGHRS, CDR2 YFSETQ. The CDR3 loop spans 16 amino acids. This sample also belongs to another study, concerning T cells of mothers and their children.

V gene TRBV5-1 combines with J gene TRBJ2-2; 11 bases map to TRBD2. The sequenced sample was blood. This receptor was obtained from a boy aged 5-17 years in good health. The CDR3 DNA reads TGCGCCAGCAGCTTTGTACTAGCGGGAGTTACCGGGGAGCTGTTTTTT. Translated, it gives CASSFVLAGVTGELFF. The entire variable domain, with the rest obtained from reference TRBV5-1 and TRBJ2-2, is as follows: KAGVTQTPRYLIKTRGQQVTLSCSPISGHRSVSWYQQTPGQGLQFLFEYFSETQRNKGNFPGRFSGRQFSNSRSEMNVSTLELGDSALYLCASSFVLAGVTGELFFGEGSRLTVL.